The present T cell receptor beta chain was sequenced within a study of cytomegalovirus exposure and HLA in healthy donors. Primers included in the PCR were 60 Vbeta and 13 Jbeta primers. Using immunoSEQ multiplex PCR, the repertoire was profiled, and TCRdb retains in-frame clones only, with some absent. This table has over 150,000 clones, under 80% appearing once. A note on this clone: What it binds is not known.

Study-level points and caveats: By HLA locus, TCR association rates varied in a later analysis, with DRB1 showing the most and HLA-C the fewest. What a later analysis reportedly showed was that an Asian-associated ancestry cluster had fewer N-insertions than the roughly 720-donor mean. Most of the TCR beta V segments (in an earlier analysis) were productive either about 87% or about 30% of the time.

Sample: PBMCs. The sequence came from a man younger than 45 in good health and CMV-seropositive.

CDR3 amino acids: CASRVTGGGPYGYTF. The CDR3, as DNA: TGTGCCAGCAGAGTTACCGGGGGGGGGCCCTATGGCTACACCTTC. This chain links TRBV6-5 with TRBJ1-2; TRBD1 is a possible D gene (6 bases). The CDR3 runs 15 residues. Germline assignment: CDR1 MNHEY and CDR2 SVGAGI. Between the trimmed V and J ends, which lost 6 bases and 4 bases, there was a span of 18 bases.